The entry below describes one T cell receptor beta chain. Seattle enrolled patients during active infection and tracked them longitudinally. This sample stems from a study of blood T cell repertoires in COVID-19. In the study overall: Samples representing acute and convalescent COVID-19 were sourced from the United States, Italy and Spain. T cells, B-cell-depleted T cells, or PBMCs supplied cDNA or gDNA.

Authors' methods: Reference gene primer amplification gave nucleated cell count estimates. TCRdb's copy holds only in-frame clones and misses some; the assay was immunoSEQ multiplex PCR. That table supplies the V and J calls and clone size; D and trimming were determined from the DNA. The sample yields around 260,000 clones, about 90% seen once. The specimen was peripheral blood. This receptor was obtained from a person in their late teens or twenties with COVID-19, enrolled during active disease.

CDR3 region: CASSLYGSSTDTQYF. The CDR3 DNA reads TGTGCCAGCAGTCTTTATGGGAGTAGCACAGATACGCAGTATTTT. The chain combines TRBV7-9 with TRBJ2-3, with D maybe TRBD2 (5 bases). CDR3 length: 15 residues. Germline V CDR1 and CDR2: SEHNR, FQNEAQ (reference sequence). V lost 6 bases to trimming and J lost 0 bases, with 13 bases between them.